This passage covers 6 T cell receptor beta chains from one sample sequenced in a study of T cell responses to AZD1222 COVID-19 vaccine. This table comes from immunoSEQ multiplex PCR, and its TCRdb copy is limited to in-frame clones, with some not included. The sample carries under 200,000 clones, 93% recorded once. The starting material was peripheral blood, obtained on day 0 of AZD1222 vaccination. The source is an adult in good health.

The chain combines TRBV27 with TRBJ1-1, with D hard to call. The germline CDR1 and CDR2 sequences are MNHEY and SMNVEV (reference sequence). The ends were cut back, 4 bases at V and 4 bases at J, with 16 bases in the middle. There are 15 residues in the CDR3. Here the CDR3 reads CASSYGSPGSTEAFF. The CDR3 DNA follows: TGTGCCAGCAGTTATGGCTCCCCTGGTAGCACTGAAGCTTTCTTT.

This chain links TRBV9 with TRBJ2-7, with a possible D match to TRBD2 (6 bases). CDR3 size: 13 residues. CDR1 is SGDLS and CDR2 is YYNGEE in the germline V gene. V was shortened by 3 bases and J by 3 bases, with 10 bases between the two germline ends. CDR3 bases: TGTGCCAGCAGCGGGGGAGGAAACTACGAGCAGTACTTC. This encodes CASSGGGNYEQYF. Variable domain in full (rest from reference TRBV9 and TRBJ2-7): DSGVTQTPKHLITATGQRVTLRCSPRSGDLSVYWYQQSLDQGLQFLIQYYNGEERAKGNILERFSAQQFPDLHSELNLSSLELGDSALYFCASSGGGNYEQYFGPGTRLTVT.

The genes are TRBV6-4 and TRBJ2-3, with 7 positions matching TRBD1. Germline assignment: CDR1 MRHNA and CDR2 SNTAGT. CDR3 length: 14 residues. J gave up 2 bases and V 6 bases, and 5 bases lay outside the gene matches. The CDR3 DNA reads as TGTGCCAGCAGCGAACAGGGGCTCACAGATACGCAGTATTTT. Amino acids: CASSEQGLTDTQYF.

This clone was detected once. The V and J genes are TRBV3-1 (or the pseudogene TRBV3-2) and TRBJ1-2; TRBD1 is a possible D gene (6 bases). Trimming took off 8 bases at V and 1 base at J, with 14 bases between the two ends. Germline lookup yields CDR1 LGHDT and CDR2 YNNKEL (reference sequence). This CDR3 is 14 amino acids long. CDR3 sequence reads: CASLLQGSNYGYTF. The DNA for the CDR3 is TGTGCCAGCCTTTTACAGGGAAGTAACTATGGCTACACCTTC.

V usage is TRBV7-2 and J usage is TRBJ2-5, with D tentatively TRBD1 (6 bases). This CDR3 is 15 amino acids long. Germline V gene data show CDR1 as SGHTA and CDR2 as FQGNSA. With 1 base removed from V and 1 base from J, the gap between germline ends came to 10 bases. The CDR3 coding sequence is TGTGCCAGCAGCTTAGTAGGGGGAGCCCAAGAGACCCAGTACTTC. Translation gives CASSLVGGAQETQYF.

This chain links TRBV5-8 with TRBJ2-7; D could derive from TRBD1 or TRBD2 (6 bases each). The CDR3 sequence is 12 residues long. V was clipped by 9 bases and J by 3 bases, with 13 bases between them. Germline V CDR1 and CDR2: SGHTS, YDEGEE. CDR3 nucleotide sequence: TGTGCCACCGGGGGCGATAGCTACGAGCAGTACTTC. This sequence encodes CATGGDSYEQYF.